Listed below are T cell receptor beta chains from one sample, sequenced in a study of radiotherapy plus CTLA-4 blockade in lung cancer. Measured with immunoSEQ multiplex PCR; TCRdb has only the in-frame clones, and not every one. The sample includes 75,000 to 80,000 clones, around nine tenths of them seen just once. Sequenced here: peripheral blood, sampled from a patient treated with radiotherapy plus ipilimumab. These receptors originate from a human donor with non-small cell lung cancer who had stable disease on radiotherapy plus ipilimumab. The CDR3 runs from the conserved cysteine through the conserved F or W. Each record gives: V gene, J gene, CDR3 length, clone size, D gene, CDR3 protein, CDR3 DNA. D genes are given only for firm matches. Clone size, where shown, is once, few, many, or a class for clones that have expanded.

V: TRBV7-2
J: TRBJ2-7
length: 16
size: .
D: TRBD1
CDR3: CASSLALGQRAYEQYF
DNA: TGTGCCAGCAGCTTAGCGCTGGGACAGAGGGCCTACGAGCAGTACTTC

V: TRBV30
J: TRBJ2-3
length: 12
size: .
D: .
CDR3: CAWSGGTDTQYF
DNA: TGTGCCTGGAGTGGGGGAACAGATACGCAGTATTTT

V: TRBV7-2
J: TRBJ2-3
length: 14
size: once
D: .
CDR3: CASSQTRPTDTQYF
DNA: TGTGCCAGCAGCCAAACTAGGCCCACAGATACGCAGTATTTT

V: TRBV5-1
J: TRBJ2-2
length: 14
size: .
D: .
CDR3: CASSLQPNTGELFF
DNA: TGCGCCAGCAGCTTACAACCGAACACCGGGGAGCTGTTTTTT

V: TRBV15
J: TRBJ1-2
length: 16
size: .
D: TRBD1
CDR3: CATSRDLQGAGYGYTF
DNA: TGTGCCACCAGCAGAGATTTACAGGGGGCTGGCTATGGCTACACCTTC

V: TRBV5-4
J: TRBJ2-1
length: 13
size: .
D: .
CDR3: CASSLVGGNEQFF
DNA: TGTGCCAGCAGCTTGGTGGGAGGAAATGAGCAGTTCTTC

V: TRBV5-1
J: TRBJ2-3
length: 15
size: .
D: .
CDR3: CASSLAGPRTDTQYF
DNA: TGCGCCAGCAGCTTGGCTGGACCCCGTACAGATACGCAGTATTTT

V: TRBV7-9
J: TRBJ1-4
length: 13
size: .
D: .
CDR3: CASSSLSRGKLFF
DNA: TGTGCCAGCAGCTCGCTATCGCGGGGAAAACTGTTTTTT

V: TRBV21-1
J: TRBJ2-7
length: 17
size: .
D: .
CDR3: CASSKAITTSGSYEQYF
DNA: TGTGCCAGCAGCAAAGCTATTACGACTAGCGGGAGTTACGAGCAGTACTTC

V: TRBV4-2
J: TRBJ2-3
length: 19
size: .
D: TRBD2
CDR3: CASSQDLRLAGRAADTQYF
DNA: TGTGCCAGCAGCCAAGATCTGAGGCTAGCGGGGCGGGCCGCAGATACGCAGTATTTT

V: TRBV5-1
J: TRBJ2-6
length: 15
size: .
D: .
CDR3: CASSHNRAGANVLTF
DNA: TGCGCCAGCAGCCATAACAGGGCCGGGGCCAACGTCCTGACTTTC

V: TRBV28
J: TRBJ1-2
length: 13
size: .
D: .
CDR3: CASSWGRDYGYTF
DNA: TGTGCCAGCAGTTGGGGCAGAGACTATGGCTACACCTTC

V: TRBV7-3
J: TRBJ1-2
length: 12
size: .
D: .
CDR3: CASSDSRHGYTF
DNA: TGTGCCAGCAGCGATAGTAGACATGGCTACACCTTC

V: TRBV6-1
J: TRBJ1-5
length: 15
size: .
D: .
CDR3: CASRATALKGQPQHF
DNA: TGTGCCAGCAGAGCGACAGCCCTAAAAGGACAGCCCCAGCATTTT

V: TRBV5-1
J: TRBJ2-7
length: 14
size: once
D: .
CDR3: CASSLGGPPYEQYF
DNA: TGCGCCAGCAGCTTGGGGGGGCCCCCCTACGAGCAGTACTTC

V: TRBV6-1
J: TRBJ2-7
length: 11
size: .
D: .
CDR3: CATRRDYEQYF
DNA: TGTGCCACCAGACGGGACTACGAGCAGTACTTC

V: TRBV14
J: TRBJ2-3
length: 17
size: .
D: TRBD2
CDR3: CASSLLAGVTSTDTQYF
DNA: TGTGCCAGCAGCCTGCTAGCGGGGGTTACTAGCACAGATACGCAGTATTTT

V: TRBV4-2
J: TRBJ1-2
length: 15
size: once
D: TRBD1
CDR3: CASSPGQGTNYGYTF
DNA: TGTGCCAGCAGCCCGGGACAGGGGACCAACTATGGCTACACCTTC

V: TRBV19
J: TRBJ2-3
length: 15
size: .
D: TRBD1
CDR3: CASRGRDRAADTQYF
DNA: TGTGCCAGCAGAGGCCGGGACAGGGCGGCGGATACGCAGTATTTT

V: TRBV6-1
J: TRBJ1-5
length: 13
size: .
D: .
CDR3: CASSEREDQPQHF
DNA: TGTGCCAGCAGTGAACGGGAGGATCAGCCCCAGCATTTT

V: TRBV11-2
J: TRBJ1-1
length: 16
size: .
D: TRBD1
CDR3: CASSLGSATGQGRAFF
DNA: TGTGCCAGCAGCTTAGGTTCCGCGACGGGACAGGGACGGGCTTTCTTT

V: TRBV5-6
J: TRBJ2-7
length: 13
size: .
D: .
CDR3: CASSLGLKIEQYF
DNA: TGTGCCAGCAGCTTGGGGCTTAAGATCGAGCAGTACTTC

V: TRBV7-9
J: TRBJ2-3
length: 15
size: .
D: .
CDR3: CASRKPGRAHDTQYF
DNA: TGTGCCAGCAGGAAACCGGGACGGGCACATGATACGCAGTATTTT

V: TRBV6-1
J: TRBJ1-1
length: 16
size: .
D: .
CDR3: CASSDPRIGGRTEAFF
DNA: TGTGCCAGCAGTGACCCTCGGATAGGGGGAAGGACTGAAGCTTTCTTT

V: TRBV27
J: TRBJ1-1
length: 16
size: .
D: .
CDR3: CASSLEPSGRNTEAFF
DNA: TGTGCCAGCAGTTTGGAACCCTCAGGACGGAACACTGAAGCTTTCTTT

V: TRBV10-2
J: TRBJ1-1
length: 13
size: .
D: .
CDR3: CASSESPGAEAFF
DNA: TGCGCCAGCAGTGAGTCCCCGGGCGCTGAAGCTTTCTTT

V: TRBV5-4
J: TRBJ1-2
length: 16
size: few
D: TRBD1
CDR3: CASSLWTGGYNYGYTF
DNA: TGTGCCAGCAGCTTATGGACAGGAGGTTATAACTATGGCTACACCTTC

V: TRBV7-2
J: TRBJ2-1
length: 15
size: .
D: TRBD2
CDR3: CASSMLSGSYNEQFF
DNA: TGTGCCAGCAGTATGCTTAGCGGGAGCTACAATGAGCAGTTCTTC

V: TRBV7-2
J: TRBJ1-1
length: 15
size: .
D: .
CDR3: CASSFAPLSEAEAFF
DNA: TGTGCCAGCAGCTTCGCCCCCCTGTCTGAGGCTGAAGCTTTCTTT

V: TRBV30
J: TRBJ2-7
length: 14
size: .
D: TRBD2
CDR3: CAWASGRAPYEQYF
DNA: TGTGCCTGGGCAAGCGGGAGGGCCCCCTACGAGCAGTACTTC

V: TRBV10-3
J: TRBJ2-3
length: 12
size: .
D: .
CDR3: CAISEGPSAQYF
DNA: TGTGCCATCAGTGAAGGGCCGTCGGCGCAGTATTTT

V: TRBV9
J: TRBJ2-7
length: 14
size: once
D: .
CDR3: CASSEERGSYEQYF
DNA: TGTGCCAGCAGCGAAGAGAGGGGGTCCTACGAGCAGTACTTC

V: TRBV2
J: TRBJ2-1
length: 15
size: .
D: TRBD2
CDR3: CASRDSGGPMDEQFF
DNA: TGTGCCAGCAGGGATAGCGGGGGACCCATGGATGAGCAGTTCTTC

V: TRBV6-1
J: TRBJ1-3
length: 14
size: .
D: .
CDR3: CASSEGGVRNTIYF
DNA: TGTGCCAGCAGTGAAGGTGGGGTCAGAAACACCATATATTTT

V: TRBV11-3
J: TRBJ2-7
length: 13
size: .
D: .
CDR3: CASSLETSYEQYF
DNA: TGTGCCAGCAGCTTAGAGACCAGCTACGAGCAGTACTTC

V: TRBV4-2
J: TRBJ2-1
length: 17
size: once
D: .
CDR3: CASSQAGIGRSYNEQFF
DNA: TGTGCCAGCAGCCAAGCGGGTATTGGCCGTTCCTACAATGAGCAGTTCTTC

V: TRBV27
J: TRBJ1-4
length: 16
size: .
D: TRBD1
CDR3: CASSPGTGRFIEKLFF
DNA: TGTGCCAGCAGTCCCGGGACAGGGAGATTTATTGAAAAACTGTTTTTT

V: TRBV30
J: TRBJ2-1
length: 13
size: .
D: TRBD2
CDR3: CAWSVHGGGEQFF
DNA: TGTGCCTGGAGTGTACACGGGGGGGGTGAGCAGTTCTTC

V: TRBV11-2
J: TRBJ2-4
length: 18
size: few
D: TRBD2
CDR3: CASSPQPIMVLPGGIQYF
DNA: TGTGCCAGCAGCCCTCAACCCATTATGGTCCTACCGGGGGGGATTCAGTACTTC

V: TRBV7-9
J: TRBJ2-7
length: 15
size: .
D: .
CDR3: CASSLEGGVSYEQYF
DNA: TGTGCCAGCAGCTTAGAGGGCGGGGTCTCCTACGAGCAGTACTTC

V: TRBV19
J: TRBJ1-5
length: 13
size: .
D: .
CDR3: CASSIASDQPQHF
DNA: TGTGCCAGTAGTATCGCCAGCGATCAGCCCCAGCATTTT

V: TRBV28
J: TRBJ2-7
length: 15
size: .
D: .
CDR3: CASSRTILSGYEQYF
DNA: TGTGCCAGCAGTCGCACGATCCTGAGTGGGTACGAGCAGTACTTC

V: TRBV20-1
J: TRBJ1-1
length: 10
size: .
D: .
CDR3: CSAPQGGGFF
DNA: TGCAGTGCCCCACAGGGAGGGGGTTTCTTT

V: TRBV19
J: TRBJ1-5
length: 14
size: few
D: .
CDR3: CASSIRGERQPQHF
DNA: TGTGCCAGTAGTATACGGGGAGAACGTCAGCCCCAGCATTTT

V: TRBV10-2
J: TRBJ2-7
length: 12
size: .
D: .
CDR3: CASSEWATEQYF
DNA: TGCGCCAGCAGTGAATGGGCTACCGAGCAGTACTTC

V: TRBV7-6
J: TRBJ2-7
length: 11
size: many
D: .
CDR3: CASSLTDEQYF
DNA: TGTGCCAGCAGCTTAACAGACGAGCAGTACTTC

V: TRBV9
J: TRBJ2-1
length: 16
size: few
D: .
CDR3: CASSVAGRGSYNEQFF
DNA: TGTGCCAGCAGCGTAGCAGGCAGAGGCTCCTACAATGAGCAGTTCTTC

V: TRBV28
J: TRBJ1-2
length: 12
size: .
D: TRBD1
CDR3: CASSSTGYGYTF
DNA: TGTGCCAGCAGTTCGACAGGGTATGGCTACACCTTC